Reported below is one T cell receptor (beta chain). Its cognate antigen has yet to be identified. No base quality information exists; no much larger clone differs at one position. The sample originates from a study of blood T cells in healthy people across ages (dated by TCRdb to about 2015). Regarding the study in general: In model experiments, template switching captured about one uniquely barcoded TCR beta cDNA molecule for every two T cells. The study measured age-related changes in TCR beta repertoire diversity using deep sequencing normalized with unique cDNA molecular identifiers. Donors were grouped into four age groups: young (average 16 years), middle-aged (39), aged (62) and long-lived (just over 80). Donors of different ages were randomly distributed across sequencing lanes to avoid experimental bias. Two additional independent replicas of 1 million unique cDNA reads from the same blood draw were analyzed for two donors (one aged 18 to 30 and one aged 80 or older). Beyond this particular receptor, the publication reports: Estimates of total diversity based on one million sequenced T cells were regarded as lower bounds and as underestimates. Because the CMV infection status of the donors was unknown, age-related changes in expanded clonotypes may potentially have been confounded. Compared with the aged group, the long-lived group had more naive CD4+ T cells, fewer expanded clones and increased TCR diversity, a pattern suggesting age selection. Observed TCR beta diversity correlated strongly with the percentage of naive T cells measured by flow cytometry. Observed TCR beta diversity per million T cells fell roughly linearly with age, and a significant reduction was already apparent by age roughly 40. Conclusive comparison of naive and antigen-experienced compartments was prevented by the profiling of bulk unsorted PBMCs.

Libraries were prepared through 5' RACE. Data came from an Illumina HiSeq 2500. A second PCR of 7 to 11 cycles was run with a J-beta primer mix and a sample-barcoded 5' primer. A unique molecular identifier was introduced onto each TCR beta cDNA molecule by a template-switch 5' adaptor carrying 12 random nucleotides. At least 2.5 million CDR3-containing paired-end reads were obtained from each sample. All of the RNA was converted into first-strand cDNA using the Mint cDNA synthesis kit, with a TRBC-specific oligonucleotide serving as the primer. All cDNA was treated with uracil-DNA glycosylase and then went through a first 18-cycle PCR with the universal primers M1SS and BC2_uni_R. Per the original workflow: Normalization of each sample was performed by random selection of 1 million high-quality reads, each carrying a distinct molecular identifier. Reads with shared molecular identifiers were discarded instead of being binned into consensus sequences. MiTCR, set to a Q25 quality threshold and the strictest error-elimination algorithm, was used for CDR3 identification, clonotype clustering and error correction. A nonparametric unseen species model with Euler transformation was used to estimate lower-bound total TCR beta diversity. The public reads were reanalyzed by TCRdb: fastp trimming at Q25, MiXCR alignment, in-frame beta chains only. Merged by CDR3 protein, the rows form single entries marked with the most common genes and DNA. The V and J calls, along with clone size, are taken from TCRdb and not from the paper's own processing. A total of roughly 680,000 distinct CDR3 sequences appear in this sample, more than 45% of them only once. In total, the top ten clones hold roughly 12% of the sample.

Systemically healthy Caucasian individuals from Russia, 35 to 40 in total and aged about 6 to 95 years, were included as donors. Each donor gave about 9.8 milliliters of peripheral blood, drawn into EDTA-treated Vacutainer tubes. Ficoll-Paque density-gradient centrifugation was used to isolate PBMCs, with at least 6 million obtained per sample. Trizol reagent was used to extract total RNA from PBMCs, with at least 5.5 micrograms per sample. For every donor, flow cytometry on a PBMC aliquot measured the percentage of naive CD45RAhigh/CD27high T cells. Deletion took 0 bases off V and 5 bases off J, with a span of 13 bases between the germline ends. Based on the germline V gene, the CDR1 and CDR2 sequences are SGHTA and FQGNSA. The CDR3 starts with the cysteine, ends with the phenylalanine, and has 15 residues. Only the CDR3 region is kept as DNA, spanning 45 bases read in frame from base 1.

This TCR was recovered from an elderly woman in good health. The sample taken for sequencing was blood. The sequence links TRBV7-2 to TRBJ1-2, and the D gene may be TRBD1, 6 bases matching. At the DNA level, the sequence is TGTGCCAGCAGCTTAGCCCCGGGACAAGAATATGGCTACACCTTC. It codes for CASSLAPGQEYGYTF. Reference TRBV7-2 and TRBJ1-2 genes cover what lies past the CDR3, so the full variable domain is GAGVSQSPSNKVTEKGKDVELRCDPISGHTALYWYRQSLGQGLEFLIYFQGNSAPDKSGLPSDRFSAERTGGSVSTLTIQRTQQEDSAVYLCASSLAPGQEYGYTFGSGTRLTVV.